Sequencing of this TCR beta chain was carried out in a study of cytomegalovirus exposure and HLA in healthy donors. Vbeta (60) and Jbeta (13) primers were used in the PCR. Sequenced by immunoSEQ multiplex PCR; TCRdb stores in-frame clones only, minus some. Here the sample spans about 190,000 clones, approximately 82% being singletons. The germline V gene has CDR1 MNHNS and CDR2 SASEGT. CDR3 length: 18 residues. Unmatched junction bases numbered 11, after V lost 0 bases and J lost 2 bases. This clonotype originated in a woman aged 45-65 years in good health and CMV-seropositive. The specimen sequenced was PBMCs. This rearrangement joins TRBV6-1 to TRBJ1-2; TRBD1 aligns across 8 bases. The CDR3 sequence is CASSEALAGGSRNYGYTF. The CDR3 DNA reads as TGTGCCAGCAGTGAAGCGCTGGCAGGGGGCAGCCGGAACTATGGCTACACCTTC.